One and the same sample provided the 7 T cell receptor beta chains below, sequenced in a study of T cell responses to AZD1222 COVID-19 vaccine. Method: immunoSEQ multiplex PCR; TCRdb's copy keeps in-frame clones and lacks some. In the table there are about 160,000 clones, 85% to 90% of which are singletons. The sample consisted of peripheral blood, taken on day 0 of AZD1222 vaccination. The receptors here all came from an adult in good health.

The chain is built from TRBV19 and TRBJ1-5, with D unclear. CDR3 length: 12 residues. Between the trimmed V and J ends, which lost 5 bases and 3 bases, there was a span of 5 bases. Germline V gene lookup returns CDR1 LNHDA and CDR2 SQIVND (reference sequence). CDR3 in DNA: TGTGCCAGTAGTCCTAACAATCAGCCCCAGCATTTT. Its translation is CASSPNNQPQHF. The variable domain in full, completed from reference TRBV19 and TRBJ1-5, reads DGGITQSPKYLFRKEGQNVTLSCEQNLNHDAMYWYRQDPGQGLRLIYYSQIVNDFQKGDIAEGYSVSREKKESFPLTVTSAQKNPTAFYLCASSPNNQPQHFGDGTRLSIL.

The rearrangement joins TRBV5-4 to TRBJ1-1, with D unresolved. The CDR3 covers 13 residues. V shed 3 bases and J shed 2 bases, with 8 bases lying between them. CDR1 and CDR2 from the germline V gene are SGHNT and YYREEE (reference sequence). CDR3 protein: CASSSTENTEAFF. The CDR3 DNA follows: TGTGCCAGCAGCTCAACAGAAAACACTGAAGCTTTCTTT.

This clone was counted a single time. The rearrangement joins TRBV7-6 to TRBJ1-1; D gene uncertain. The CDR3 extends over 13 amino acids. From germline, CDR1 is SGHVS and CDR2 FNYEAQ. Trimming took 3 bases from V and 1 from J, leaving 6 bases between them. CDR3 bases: TGTGCCAGCAGCTTTCAAAGGAACACTGAAGCTTTCTTT. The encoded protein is CASSFQRNTEAFF.

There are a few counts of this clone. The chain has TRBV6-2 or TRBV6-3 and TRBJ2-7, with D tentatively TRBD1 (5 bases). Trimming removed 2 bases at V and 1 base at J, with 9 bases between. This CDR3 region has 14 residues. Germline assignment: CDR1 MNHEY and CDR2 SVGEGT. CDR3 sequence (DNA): TGTGCCAGCAGTTACCAGGGCAGGTCCTACGAGCAGTACTTC. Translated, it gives CASSYQGRSYEQYF.

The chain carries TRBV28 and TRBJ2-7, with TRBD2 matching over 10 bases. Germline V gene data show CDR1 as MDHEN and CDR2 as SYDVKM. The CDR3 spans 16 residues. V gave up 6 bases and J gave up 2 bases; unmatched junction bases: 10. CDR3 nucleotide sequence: TGTGCCAGCAGCCACGGGGCTAGCGGGGGTACCTACGAGCAGTACGTC. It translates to CASSHGASGGTYEQYV.

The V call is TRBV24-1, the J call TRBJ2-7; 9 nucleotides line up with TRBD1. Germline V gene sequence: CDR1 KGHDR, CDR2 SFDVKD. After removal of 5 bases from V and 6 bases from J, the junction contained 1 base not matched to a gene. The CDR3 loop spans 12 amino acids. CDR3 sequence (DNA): TGTGCCACCAGTGGGGACAGGGCCGAGCAGTACTTC. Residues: CATSGDRAEQYF.

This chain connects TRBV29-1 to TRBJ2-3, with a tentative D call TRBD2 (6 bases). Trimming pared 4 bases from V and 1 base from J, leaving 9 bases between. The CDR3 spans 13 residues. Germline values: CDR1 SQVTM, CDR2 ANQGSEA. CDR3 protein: CSVVAEGTDTQYF. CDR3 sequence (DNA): TGCAGCGTTGTAGCGGAGGGCACAGATACGCAGTATTTT.